This passage covers 8 T cell receptor beta chains from one sample sequenced in a study of T cells after yellow fever vaccination. TCRdb reprocessed the 5' RACE reads via MiXCR and lists one record per CDR3 protein. There are roughly 300,000 distinct CDR3 sequences in the sample; approximately 8% occur only once, and 17% lies in the top ten. The sequenced sample was PBMCs, obtained roughly seven weeks after the first yellow fever vaccination. The source of these receptors is a man between 18 and 29 years old who received the YFV17D yellow fever vaccine.

This clonotype was counted between two and nine times. This chain uses TRBV11-2 with TRBJ2-3, with TRBD2 matching over 9 bases. CDR3 length: 18 amino acids. Germline CDR1 and CDR2: SGHAT and FQNNGV. With 6 bases clipped from V and 2 bases from J, the junction kept 15 bases outside the gene matches. Here the CDR3 DNA reads TGTGCCAGCAGTTTTAGATCTAGCGGGGAAGATCACACAGATACGCAGTATTTT. Translation: CASSFRSSGEDHTDTQYF. The whole variable domain, filled in from reference TRBV11-2 and TRBJ2-3, reads EAGVAQSPRYKIIEKRQSVAFWCNPISGHATLYWYQQILGQGPKLLIQFQNNGVVDDSQLPKDRFSAERLKGVDSTLKIQPAKLEDSAVYLCASSFRSSGEDHTDTQYFGPGTRLTVL.

This clonotype was detected many times. The V call is TRBV11-2, the J call TRBJ1-5; D is unclear. Germline V gene data show CDR1 as SGHAT and CDR2 as FQNNGV. Deletions cut 1 base from V and 1 base from J, with 11 bases between. The CDR3 loop spans 16 amino acids. DNA for the CDR3: TGTGCCAGCAGCTTAGGGGTCGGCGGGAGCAATCAGCCCCAGCATTTT. Its translation is CASSLGVGGSNQPQHF.

This clonotype has more than one count but fewer than ten. The chain uses TRBV20-1 and TRBJ2-5; the D is unclear. The CDR3 contains 14 residues. The germline V gene encodes CDR1 DFQATT and CDR2 SNEGSKA (reference sequence). V was pared by 6 bases and J by 1 base, with 15 bases between. The CDR3 DNA reads as TGCAGTGCCAATCCACGGACCAGCCAAGAGACCCAGTACTTC. This translates into CSANPRTSQETQYF.

The chain employs TRBV7-9 and TRBJ1-1; D unresolved. V was shortened by 3 bases and J by 4 bases, with 6 bases between the two germline ends. Germline loops: CDR1 SEHNR, CDR2 FQNEAQ (reference sequence). This CDR3 has 12 amino acids. In DNA form, the CDR3 reads TGTGCCAGCAGCTTGGGTCCCACTGAAGCTTTCTTT. Translation: CASSLGPTEAFF. Supplemented by reference TRBV7-9 and TRBJ1-1, the full variable domain reads DTGVSQNPRHKITKRGQNVTFRCDPISEHNRLYWYRQTLGQGPEFLTYFQNEAQLEKSRLLSDRFSAERPKGSFSTLEIQRTEQGDSAMYLCASSLGPTEAFFGQGTRLTVV.

The sample holds a few counts of this clonotype. The chain is built from TRBV7-6 and TRBJ2-2; D perhaps matches TRBD1 (6 bases). CDR3 size: 14 residues. Trimming removed 4 bases at V and 5 bases at J, with 11 bases between. Germline CDR1 and CDR2: SGHVS and FNYEAQ. The CDR3 DNA sequence: TGTGCCAGCAGCTCCGCAGGGGAAACCGGGGAGCTGTTTTTT. It specifies CASSSAGETGELFF.

This clonotype was counted at least ten times. The V and J genes are TRBV5-1 and TRBJ2-3; possibly TRBD1 or TRBD2 for D (6 bases each). Per germline, CDR1 SGHRS and CDR2 YFSETQ. The CDR3 extends over 14 amino acids. The V end was cut by 1 base, the J end by 6 bases, with 12 bases between. The CDR3 sequence: CASSLTGGGDTQYF. Written as DNA, the CDR3 is TGCGCCAGCAGCTTGACCGGGGGCGGGGATACGCAGTATTTT.

A few counts support this clonotype. This chain connects TRBV6-5 to TRBJ1-1; maybe TRBD1 (5 bases). V was pared by 0 bases and J by 11 bases, with 13 bases between. Germline V lookup: CDR1 MNHEY, CDR2 SVGAGI. The CDR3 loop spans 13 amino acids. The CDR3 DNA sequence: TGTGCCAGCAGTTACTCGAAAGAGGGACGGGCTTTCTTT. Its translation: CASSYSKEGRAFF.

This clonotype was seen at least ten times. The chain employs TRBV7-2 and TRBJ1-4; D is ambiguous. Germline V gives CDR1 SGHTA, CDR2 FQGNSA. Trimming cost V 5 bases and J 4 bases, with 20 bases left between them. This CDR3 spans 17 amino acids. The CDR3, as DNA: TGTGCCAGCAGCCCGCGACGAGGACTATACTATAATGAAAAACTGTTTTTT. Amino acid sequence: CASSPRRGLYYNEKLFF.